This TCR beta chain was captured in a study of blood T cell repertoires in COVID-19. V lost 0 bases to trimming and J lost 5 bases, with 16 bases between them. The CDR3 contains 16 residues. The germline V gene has CDR1 LGHNA and CDR2 YNFKEQ. Original analysis: How many nucleated cells were present was estimated from reference gene primer amplification. Measured with immunoSEQ multiplex PCR; TCRdb has only the in-frame clones, and not every one. V and J calls and clone size are copied from that table; D and trimming were computed from the DNA. The table includes some 350,000 clones, about 88% detected once.

The receptor was derived from a woman aged 65 to 85 with COVID-19, enrolled during active disease. Sequencing was done on a sample of peripheral blood. The gene calls are TRBV4-2 and TRBJ1-2; tentative D call: TRBD1 (5 bases). The CDR3 sequence: CASSQEGQGASYGYTF. CDR3 nucleotide sequence: TGTGCCAGCAGCCAAGAGGGCCAGGGTGCTAGTTATGGCTACACCTTC.